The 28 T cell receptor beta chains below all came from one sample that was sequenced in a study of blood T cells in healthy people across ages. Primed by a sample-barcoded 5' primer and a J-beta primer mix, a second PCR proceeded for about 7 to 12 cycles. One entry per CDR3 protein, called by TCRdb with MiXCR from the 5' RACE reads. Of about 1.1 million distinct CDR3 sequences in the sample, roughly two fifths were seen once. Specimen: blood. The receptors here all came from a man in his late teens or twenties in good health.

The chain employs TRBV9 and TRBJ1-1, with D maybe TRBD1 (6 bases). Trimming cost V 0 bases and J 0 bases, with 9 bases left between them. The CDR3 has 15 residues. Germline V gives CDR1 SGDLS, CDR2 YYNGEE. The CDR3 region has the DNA TGTGCCAGCAGCGTAGACGCAGGGGTGAACACTGAAGCTTTCTTT. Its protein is CASSVDAGVNTEAFF.

CDR3 DNA sequence: TGTGCCAGCAGCCAAGGGAAGGGAGTAGGAGCTGAAGCTTTCTTT. It is translated as CASSQGKGVGAEAFF. This chain links TRBV4-2 with TRBJ1-1; D unresolved. The germline V and J ends were trimmed by 1 base and 6 bases, with 15 bases remaining between them. This CDR3 region has 15 residues. Germline lookup yields CDR1 LGHNA and CDR2 YNFKEQ.

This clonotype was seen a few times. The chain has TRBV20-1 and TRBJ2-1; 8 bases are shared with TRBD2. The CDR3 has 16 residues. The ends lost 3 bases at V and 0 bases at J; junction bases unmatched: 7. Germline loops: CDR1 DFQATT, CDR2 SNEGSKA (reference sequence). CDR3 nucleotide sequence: TGCAGTGCTAGGCGGCGGGGGGCCAGCTCCTACAATGAGCAGTTCTTC. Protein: CSARRRGASSYNEQFF.

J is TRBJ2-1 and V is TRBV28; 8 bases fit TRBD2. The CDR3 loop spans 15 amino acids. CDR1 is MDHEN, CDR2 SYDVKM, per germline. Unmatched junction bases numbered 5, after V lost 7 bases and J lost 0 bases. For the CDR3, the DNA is TGTGCCAGCATCGGGAGGGTAAGCTCCTACAATGAGCAGTTCTTC. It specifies CASIGRVSSYNEQFF.

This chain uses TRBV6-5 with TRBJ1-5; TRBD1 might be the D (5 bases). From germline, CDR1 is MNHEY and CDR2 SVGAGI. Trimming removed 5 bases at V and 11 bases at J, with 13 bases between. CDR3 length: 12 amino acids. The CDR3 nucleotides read TGTGCCAGCAGTACGGGGCCCTGGGCCCAGCATTTT. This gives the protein CASSTGPWAQHF.

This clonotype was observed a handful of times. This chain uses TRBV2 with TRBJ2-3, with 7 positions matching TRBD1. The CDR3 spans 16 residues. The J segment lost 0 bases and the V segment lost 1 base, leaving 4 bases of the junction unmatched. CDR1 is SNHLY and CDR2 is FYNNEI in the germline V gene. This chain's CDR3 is CASSEDRGGSTDTQYF. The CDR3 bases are TGTGCCAGCAGTGAAGACAGGGGTGGTAGCACAGATACGCAGTATTTT.

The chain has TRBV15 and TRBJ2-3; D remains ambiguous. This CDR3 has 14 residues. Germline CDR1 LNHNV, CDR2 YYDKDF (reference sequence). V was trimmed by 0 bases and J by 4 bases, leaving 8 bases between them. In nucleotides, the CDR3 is TGTGCCACCAGCAGAGATGCTACGGCAGATACGCAGTATTTT. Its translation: CATSRDATADTQYF.

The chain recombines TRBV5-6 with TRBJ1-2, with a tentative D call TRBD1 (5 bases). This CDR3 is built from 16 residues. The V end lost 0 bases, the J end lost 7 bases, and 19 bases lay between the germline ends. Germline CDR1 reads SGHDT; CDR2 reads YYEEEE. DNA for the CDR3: TGTGCCAGCAGCTTGGGTGACAGAACCTCTCTCGGTGGCTACACCTTC. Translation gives CASSLGDRTSLGGYTF.

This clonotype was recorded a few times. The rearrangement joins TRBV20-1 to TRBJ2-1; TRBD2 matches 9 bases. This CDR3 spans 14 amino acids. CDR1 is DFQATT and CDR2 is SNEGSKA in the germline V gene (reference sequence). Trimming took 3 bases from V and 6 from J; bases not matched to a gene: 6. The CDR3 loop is CSASAGGDANEQFF. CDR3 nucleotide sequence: TGCAGTGCTAGCGCGGGGGGGGACGCCAATGAGCAGTTCTTC.

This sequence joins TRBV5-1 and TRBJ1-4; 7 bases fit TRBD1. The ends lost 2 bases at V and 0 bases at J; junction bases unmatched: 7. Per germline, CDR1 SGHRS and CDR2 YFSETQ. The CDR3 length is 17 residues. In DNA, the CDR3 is TGCGCCAGCAGCTTTACAGGGGTCCCATCAACTAATGAAAAACTGTTTTTT. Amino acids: CASSFTGVPSTNEKLFF.

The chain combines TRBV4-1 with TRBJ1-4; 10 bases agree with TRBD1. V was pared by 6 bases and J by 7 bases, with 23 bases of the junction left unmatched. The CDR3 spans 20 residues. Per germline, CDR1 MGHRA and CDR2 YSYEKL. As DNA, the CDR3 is TGCGCCAGCAGACCCAGACCCTTGACAGGGGGCGCGAGCCAGAGTGAAAAACTGTTTTTT. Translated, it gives CASRPRPLTGGASQSEKLFF.

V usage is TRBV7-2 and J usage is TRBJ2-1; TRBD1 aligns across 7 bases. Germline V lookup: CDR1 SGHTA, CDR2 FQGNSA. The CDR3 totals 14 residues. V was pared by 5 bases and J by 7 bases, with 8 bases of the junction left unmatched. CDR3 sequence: CASSPKGTENEQFF. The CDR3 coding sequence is TGTGCCAGCAGCCCAAAAGGGACAGAAAATGAGCAGTTCTTC. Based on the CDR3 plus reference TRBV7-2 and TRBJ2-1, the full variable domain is GAGVSQSPSNKVTEKGKDVELRCDPISGHTALYWYRQSLGQGLEFLIYFQGNSAPDKSGLPSDRFSAERTGGSVSTLTIQRTQQEDSAVYLCASSPKGTENEQFFGPGTRLTVL.

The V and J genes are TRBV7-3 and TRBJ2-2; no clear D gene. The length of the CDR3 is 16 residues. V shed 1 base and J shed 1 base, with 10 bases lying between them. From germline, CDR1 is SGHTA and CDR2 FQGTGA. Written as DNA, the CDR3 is TGTGCCAGCAGCTTAATGTCGGGCAAGAACACCGGGGAGCTGTTTTTT. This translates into CASSLMSGKNTGELFF.

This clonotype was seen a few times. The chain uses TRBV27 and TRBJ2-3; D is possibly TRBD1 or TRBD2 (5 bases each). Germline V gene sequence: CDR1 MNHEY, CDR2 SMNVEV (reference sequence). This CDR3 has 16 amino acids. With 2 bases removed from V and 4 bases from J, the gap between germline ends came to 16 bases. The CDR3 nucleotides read TGTGCCAGCAGTTTAGAGGGGATGGTTCGAGCAGATACGCAGTATTTT. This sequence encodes CASSLEGMVRADTQYF.

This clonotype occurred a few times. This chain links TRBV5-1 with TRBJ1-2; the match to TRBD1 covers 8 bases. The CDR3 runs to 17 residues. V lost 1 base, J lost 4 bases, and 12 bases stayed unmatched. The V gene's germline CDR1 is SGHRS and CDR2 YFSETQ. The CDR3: CASSLSLQDRAPYGYTF. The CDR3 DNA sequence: TGCGCCAGCAGCTTGTCCCTCCAGGACAGGGCTCCCTATGGCTACACCTTC. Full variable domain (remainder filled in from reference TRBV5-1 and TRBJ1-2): KAGVTQTPRYLIKTRGQQVTLSCSPISGHRSVSWYQQTPGQGLQFLFEYFSETQRNKGNFPGRFSGRQFSNSRSEMNVSTLELGDSALYLCASSLSLQDRAPYGYTFGSGTRLTVV.

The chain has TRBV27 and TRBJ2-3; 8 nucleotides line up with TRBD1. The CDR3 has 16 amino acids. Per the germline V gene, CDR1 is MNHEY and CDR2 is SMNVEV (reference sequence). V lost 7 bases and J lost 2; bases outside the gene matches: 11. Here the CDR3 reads CASTPDRVQDTDTQYF. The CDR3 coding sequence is TGTGCCAGCACACCGGACAGGGTCCAAGACACAGATACGCAGTATTTT.

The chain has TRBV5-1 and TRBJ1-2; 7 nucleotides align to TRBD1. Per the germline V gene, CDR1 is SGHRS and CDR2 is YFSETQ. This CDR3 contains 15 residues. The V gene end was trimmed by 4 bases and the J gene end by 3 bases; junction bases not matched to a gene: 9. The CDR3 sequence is CASSPGDRDDYGYTF. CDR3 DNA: TGCGCCAGCAGCCCCGGAGACAGGGACGACTATGGCTACACCTTC.

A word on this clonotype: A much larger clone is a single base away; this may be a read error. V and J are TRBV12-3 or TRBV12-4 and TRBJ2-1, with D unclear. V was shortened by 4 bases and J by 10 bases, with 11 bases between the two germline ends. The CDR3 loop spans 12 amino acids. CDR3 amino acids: CASSSLLSEQFF. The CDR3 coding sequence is TGTGCCAGCAGTTCACTCCTCTCCGAGCAGTTCTTC.

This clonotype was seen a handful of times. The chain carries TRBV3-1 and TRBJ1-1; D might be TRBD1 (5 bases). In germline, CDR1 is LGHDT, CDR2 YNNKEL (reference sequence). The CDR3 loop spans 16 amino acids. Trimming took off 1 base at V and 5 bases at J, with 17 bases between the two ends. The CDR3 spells CASSQAQGPRRTEAFF. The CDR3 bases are TGTGCCAGCAGCCAAGCCCAGGGACCGAGGAGGACTGAAGCTTTCTTT.

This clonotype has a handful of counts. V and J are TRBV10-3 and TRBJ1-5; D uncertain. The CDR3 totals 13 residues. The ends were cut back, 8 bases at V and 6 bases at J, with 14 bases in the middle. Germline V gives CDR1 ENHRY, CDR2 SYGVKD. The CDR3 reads CAIEGPMGQPQHF. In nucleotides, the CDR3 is TGTGCCATCGAGGGCCCAATGGGTCAGCCCCAGCATTTT.

The CDR3 DNA reads TGCGCCAGCAGCTTGGGACAGGGTTGGACTGAAGCTTTCTTT. This codes for CASSLGQGWTEAFF. The chain carries TRBV5-1 and TRBJ1-1; TRBD1 matches 7 bases. The germline CDR1 and CDR2 sequences are SGHRS and YFSETQ. V was clipped by 0 bases and J by 5 bases; unmatched bases: 4. The CDR3 is 14 residues long. Using reference TRBV5-1 and TRBJ1-1 for the parts outside the CDR3, the full variable domain is KAGVTQTPRYLIKTRGQQVTLSCSPISGHRSVSWYQQTPGQGLQFLFEYFSETQRNKGNFPGRFSGRQFSNSRSEMNVSTLELGDSALYLCASSLGQGWTEAFFGQGTRLTVV.

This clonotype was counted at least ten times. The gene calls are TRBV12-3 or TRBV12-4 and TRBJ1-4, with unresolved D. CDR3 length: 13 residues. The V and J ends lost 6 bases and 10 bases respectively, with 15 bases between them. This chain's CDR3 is CASSSPTGRKLFF. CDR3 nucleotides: TGTGCCAGCAGCTCCCCCACTGGGCGAAAACTGTTTTTT.

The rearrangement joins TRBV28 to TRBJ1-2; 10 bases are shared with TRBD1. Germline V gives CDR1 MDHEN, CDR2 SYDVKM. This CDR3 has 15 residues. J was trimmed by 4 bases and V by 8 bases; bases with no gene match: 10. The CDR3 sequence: CASDAATGGGYGYTF. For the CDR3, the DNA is TGTGCCAGCGACGCCGCGACAGGGGGCGGCTATGGCTACACCTTC.

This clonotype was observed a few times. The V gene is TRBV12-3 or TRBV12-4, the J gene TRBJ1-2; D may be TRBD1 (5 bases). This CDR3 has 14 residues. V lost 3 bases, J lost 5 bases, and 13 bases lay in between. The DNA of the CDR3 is TGTGCCAGCAGTTTGGGAATAGGGGTTTATGGCTACACCTTC. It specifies CASSLGIGVYGYTF.

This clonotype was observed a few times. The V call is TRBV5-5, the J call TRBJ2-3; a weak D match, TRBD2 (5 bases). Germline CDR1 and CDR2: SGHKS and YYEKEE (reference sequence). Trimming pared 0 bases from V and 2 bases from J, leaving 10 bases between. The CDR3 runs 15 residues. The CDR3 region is CASSLVWELTDTQYF. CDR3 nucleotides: TGTGCCAGCAGCTTGGTATGGGAGCTCACAGATACGCAGTATTTT.

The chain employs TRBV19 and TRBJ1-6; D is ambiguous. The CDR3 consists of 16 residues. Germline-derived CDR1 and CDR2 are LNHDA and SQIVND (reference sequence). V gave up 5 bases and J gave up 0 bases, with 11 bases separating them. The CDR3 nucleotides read TGTGCCAGTAGTCGGGCACCAAACTCCTATAATTCACCCCTCCACTTT. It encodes CASSRAPNSYNSPLHF.

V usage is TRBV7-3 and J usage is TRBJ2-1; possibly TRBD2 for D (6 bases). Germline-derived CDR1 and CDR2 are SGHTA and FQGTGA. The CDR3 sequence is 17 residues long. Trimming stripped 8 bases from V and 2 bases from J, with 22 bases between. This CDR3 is CASHPVPGRITYNEQFF. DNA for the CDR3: TGTGCCAGCCACCCCGTGCCCGGGAGAATAACCTACAATGAGCAGTTCTTC.

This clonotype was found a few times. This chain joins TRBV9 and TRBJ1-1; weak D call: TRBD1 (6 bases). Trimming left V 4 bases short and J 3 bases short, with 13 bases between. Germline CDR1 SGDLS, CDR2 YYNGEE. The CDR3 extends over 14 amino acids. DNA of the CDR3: TGTGCCAGCAGCTACCGGACAGAGGACACTGAAGCTTTCTTT. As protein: CASSYRTEDTEAFF.